This T cell receptor (beta chain) was profiled in a study of shared T cell receptors in the human thymus. Germline values: CDR1 MNHEY, CDR2 SMNVEV (reference sequence). The V end was cut by 5 bases, the J end by 7 bases, with 14 bases between. The CDR3 is 14 residues long. Generated by immunoSEQ multiplex PCR, the TCRdb table keeps only in-frame clones and is missing some. The sample records 720,000 or so clones, approximately 83% being singletons. The same specimen was also included in a second study, on human thymus T cells. That source adds: A high degree of thymic repertoire overlap among unrelated individuals was reported in related research.

The clonotype comes from a girl in the first two years of life with a congenital heart defect. What was sequenced was thymocytes. The genes are TRBV27 and TRBJ2-2; no reliable D call. CDR3 sequence: CASSRRPWSGELFF. In DNA form, the CDR3 reads TGTGCCAGCAGTCGGCGTCCCTGGAGCGGGGAGCTGTTTTTT.